The 6 T cell receptor beta chains below all came from one sample that was sequenced in a study of cytomegalovirus exposure and HLA in healthy donors. In the PCR, 60 Vbeta and 13 Jbeta primers were used. Sequencing used immunoSEQ multiplex PCR; TCRdb keeps in-frame clones, though not all of them. There are under 200,000 clones in the sample; 80% to 85% occur only once, and around 9% lies in the top ten. The sequencing input was PBMCs. The receptor set was obtained from a male donor in good health and CMV-seropositive.

The V gene is TRBV6-5, the J gene TRBJ2-7; TRBD2 matches 10 bases. J gave up 3 bases and V 0 bases, and 5 bases lay outside the gene matches. The CDR3 sequence is 16 residues long. Germline loops: CDR1 MNHEY, CDR2 SVGAGI. CDR3 residues: CASSYSLLAGVYEQYF. The DNA of the CDR3 is TGTGCCAGCAGTTACTCGCTCCTAGCGGGAGTCTACGAGCAGTACTTC.

DNA of the CDR3: TGCGCCAGCAGCCTCCGGCAGGGGACGGCGACGTCGCGGGATGGCTACACCTTC. This codes for CASSLRQGTATSRDGYTF. The rearrangement joins TRBV5-1 to TRBJ1-2; a possible D gene is TRBD1 (6 bases). The CDR3 has 18 amino acids. Germline V gene lookup returns CDR1 SGHRS and CDR2 YFSETQ. Trimming took off 4 bases at V and 6 bases at J, with 28 bases between the two ends.

This clone has only one observation. The CDR3 region has the DNA TGTGCCAGCAGCCCTCACCCGGGGACAGGGGATTATGGCTACACCTTC. Amino acids: CASSPHPGTGDYGYTF. The V gene is TRBV7-6, the J gene TRBJ1-2, with 10 positions matching TRBD1. Germline V gene data show CDR1 as SGHVS and CDR2 as FNYEAQ. This CDR3 spans 16 amino acids. The junction had 11 bases not matched to a gene; V was cut back by 5 bases and J by 5 bases.

The chain is built from TRBV2 and TRBJ2-5, with D uncertain. The J call may be wrong; the DNA end is better matched by TRBJ2-7. This CDR3 has 11 residues. From germline, CDR1 is SNHLY and CDR2 FYNNEI. CDR3 DNA sequence: TGTGCCAGCAGTCCCTCCTACGAGCAGTACTTC. As protein: CASSPSYEQYF.

The rearrangement joins TRBV7-9 to TRBJ1-1; the D gene is possibly TRBD1 (5 bases). The germline gives CDR1 SEHNR, CDR2 FQNEAQ (reference sequence). V was pared by 5 bases and J by 4 bases, with 11 bases between. The CDR3 contains 13 residues. CDR3 protein: CASSGPGITEAFF. DNA of the CDR3: TGTGCCAGCAGCGGCCCAGGGATCACTGAAGCTTTCTTT.

The chain employs TRBV10-1 and TRBJ2-5; 7 bases match TRBD2. The trim removed 7 bases at V and 11 bases at J, leaving 10 bases unmatched. CDR1 WNHNN and CDR2 SYGVQD come from the germline V gene (reference sequence). This CDR3 is 12 amino acids long. DNA for the CDR3: TGCGCCAGCAACGAGGGAGGGCCTATTCAGTACTTC. The encoded protein is CASNEGGPIQYF.